This T cell receptor beta chain appears in the sequencing data of a study of blood T cell repertoires in COVID-19. Using immunoSEQ multiplex PCR, the repertoire was profiled, and TCRdb retains in-frame clones only, with some absent. The sample has around 380,000 clones, around 84% seen once. The sample was peripheral blood. The source of this sequence is a human donor with acute or convalescent COVID-19. The donor label of this sample is uncertain.

The CDR3 DNA follows: TGCGCCAGCAGCCAAGTCGAGAGCTCCTACAATGAGCAGTTCTTC. Protein sequence: CASSQVESSYNEQFF. The V call is TRBV4-1, the J call TRBJ2-1; D is unclear. Per the germline V gene, CDR1 is MGHRA and CDR2 is YSYEKL. The CDR3 consists of 15 residues. Trimming removed 1 base at V and 0 bases at J, with 7 bases between.